This T cell receptor (beta chain) derives from a study of blood T cells in healthy people across ages. Study-wide points: The study found TCR beta diversity correlated strongly with naive T cell percentage. TCR beta diversity, measured per million T cells, fell in a roughly linear way with age. Fewer expanded clones and more diversity marked long-lived versus aged donors.

The use of a sample-barcoded 5' primer and a J-beta primer mix characterized a second PCR of roughly 7 to 12 cycles. One entry per CDR3 protein results from TCRdb running MiXCR on the 5' RACE reads. Of under 850,000 distinct CDR3 sequences detected, about 36% appear once; the ten largest clones hold approximately 12%. Note on this clonotype: Its antigen is not known.

The CDR3 runs to 14 residues. CDR1 is ENHRY and CDR2 is SYGVKD in the germline V gene. The source of this sequence is a man in his late teens or twenties in good health. Sequencing input: blood. The chain joins TRBV10-3 to TRBJ2-5; 12 bases are shared with TRBD1. The J call may be incorrect, as the DNA end agrees better with TRBJ2-7. CDR3 coding DNA: TGTGCCATCACGAGGGGACAGGGGGCCCACGAGCAGTACTTC. It is translated as CAITRGQGAHEQYF.